This TCR beta chain was identified in a study of T cells after yellow fever vaccination. In TCRdb, the 5' RACE reads were re-called with MiXCR into one record per CDR3 protein. The table lists under 250,000 distinct CDR3 sequences, less than 9% of them singletons, with about 0.85% in the top ten. The CDR3 is 14 amino acids. Trimming cost V 5 bases and J 3 bases; bases outside gene matches: 5. Per germline, CDR1 SGHTA and CDR2 FQGNSA. This clonotype was detected a few times. No antigen is known for it. Study-wide results and caveats: The secondary response showed a weaker magnitude and a faster peak, day 5 versus 15. Clonotype sharing between CD4 and CD8 compartments was small.

The origin of this receptor is a man in his thirties or forties who received the YFV17D yellow fever vaccine. The specimen was CD4+ T cells sorted from PBMCs, collected 15 days after the yellow fever booster vaccination. The rearrangement links TRBV7-2 to TRBJ1-2; 8 bases match TRBD1. CDR3 sequence reads: CASSQDRAYYGYTF. The CDR3 nucleotides are TGTGCCAGCAGCCAGGACAGGGCCTACTATGGCTACACCTTC.